The 24 T cell receptor beta chains reported below all come from one sample, sequenced in a study of CD8 T cells in ankylosing spondylitis. Study outcomes and limitations: Within ankylosing spondylitis blood, a TCR beta motif made up of eight or nine highly homologous variants appeared to be characteristic.

No antigen has been assigned to these receptors. TCRdb reprocessed the 5' RACE reads with MiXCR, giving one entry per CDR3 protein. The sample contains a few hundred thousand distinct CDR3 sequences, 20% to 25% of which appear only once. Sequencing used blood, either unsorted or a sorted T cell fraction (not recorded which). These receptors originate from a male donor with ankylosing spondylitis.

This rearrangement joins TRBV20-1 to TRBJ2-1; 12 bases map to TRBD1. The germline V gene encodes CDR1 DFQATT and CDR2 SNEGSKA (reference sequence). This CDR3 contains 15 residues. Unmatched junction bases numbered 5, after V lost 1 base and J lost 7 bases. As DNA, the CDR3 is TGCAGTGCTAGAGCCGGGACAGGGGGCGTGAATGAGCAGTTCTTC. It encodes CSARAGTGGVNEQFF.

This CDR3 reads CASRRPGGSYNEQFF. The CDR3 DNA reads TGTGCCAGCAGGCGCCCTGGCGGTTCCTACAATGAGCAGTTCTTC. The chain carries TRBV12-3 or TRBV12-4 and TRBJ2-1, with no clear D. Trimming cost V 6 bases and J 1 base, with 13 bases left between them. The CDR3 is made up of 15 amino acids.

This clonotype was counted a few times. This chain joins TRBV5-1 and TRBJ2-5, with D perhaps matching TRBD2 (5 bases). Germline CDR1 and CDR2: SGHRS and YFSETQ. This CDR3 comprises 14 residues. V was shortened by 0 bases and J by 4 bases, with 10 bases between the two germline ends. CDR3: CASSLGGNRETQYF. The CDR3 region has the DNA TGCGCCAGCAGCTTGGGAGGGAATAGAGAGACCCAGTACTTC.

The chain recombines TRBV28 with TRBJ2-6; TRBD1 agrees at 9 bases. In germline, CDR1 is MDHEN, CDR2 SYDVKM. V trimming: 5 bases; J trimming: 2 bases; junction bases outside the gene matches: 10. The CDR3 runs to 18 residues. The CDR3 DNA is TGTGCCAGCAGTCTCCCAGGGACAGGGTGGCCTGGGGCCAACGTCCTGACTTTC. It yields the protein CASSLPGTGWPGANVLTF.

The rearrangement joins TRBV5-4 to TRBJ2-1, with D perhaps assigned TRBD1 or TRBD2 (5 bases each). The CDR3 loop spans 13 amino acids. Trimming took 4 bases from V and 10 from J, leaving 15 bases between them. Germline V CDR1 and CDR2: SGHNT, YYREEE (reference sequence). CDR3 DNA sequence: TGTGCCAGCAGCCGGTCGGGGACGGGGGAGCAGTTCTTC. Its translation is CASSRSGTGEQFF.

There are a few counts of this clonotype. DNA of the CDR3: TGTGCCAGCAGCGGACTAGCGGGCTACGAGCAGTACTTC. As protein: CASSGLAGYEQYF. V and J are TRBV7-3 and TRBJ2-7; 11 positions match TRBD2. The V gene's germline CDR1 is SGHTA and CDR2 FQGTGA. The length of the CDR3 is 13 residues. V was clipped by 5 bases and J by 3 bases; unmatched bases: 0.

This rearrangement joins TRBV12-3 or TRBV12-4 to TRBJ2-2, with D possibly being TRBD1 or TRBD2 (6 bases each). This CDR3 spans 15 amino acids. Trimming took off 8 bases at V and 3 bases at J, with 16 bases between the two ends. The CDR3 DNA sequence: TGTGCCAGCGCTGTAGGGGGGTTGGACACCGGGGAGCTGTTTTTT. Translated: CASAVGGLDTGELFF.

V gene TRBV29-1 combines with J gene TRBJ1-1, with a tentative D call TRBD1 (6 bases). This CDR3 has 12 residues. Germline values: CDR1 SQVTM, CDR2 ANQGSEA. The germline V and J ends were trimmed by 5 bases and 5 bases, with 12 bases remaining between them. CDR3 in amino acids: CSVRAGVTEAFF. For the CDR3, the DNA is TGCAGCGTTCGGGCAGGGGTTACTGAAGCTTTCTTT.

The chain uses TRBV12-3 or TRBV12-4 and TRBJ1-3; unclear D gene. The V and J ends lost 3 bases and 3 bases respectively, with 18 bases between them. CDR3 length equals 17 residues. The CDR3 DNA sequence: TGTGCCAGCAGTTTCCCGGGGTTCGGTCGGTTTGGAAACACCATATATTTT. Translation: CASSFPGFGRFGNTIYF.

This clonotype appeared a few times. The chain recombines TRBV12-3 or TRBV12-4 with TRBJ1-1; 10 positions match TRBD1. V shed 6 bases and J 5 bases; nucleotides not matched to a gene: 3. The CDR3 extends over 13 amino acids. This CDR3 is CASSRDRGTEAFF. Here the CDR3 DNA reads TGTGCCAGCAGCCGGGACAGGGGTACTGAAGCTTTCTTT.

This clonotype has just a few counts. The chain employs TRBV5-1 and TRBJ1-4, with 8 bases identical to TRBD1. The V gene's germline CDR1 is SGHRS and CDR2 YFSETQ. CDR3 size: 15 residues. The junction had 7 bases not matched to a gene; V was cut back by 4 bases and J by 5 bases. CDR3 sequence reads: CASSLGQGLNEKLFF. CDR3 in DNA: TGCGCCAGCAGCCTTGGACAGGGACTGAATGAAAAACTGTTTTTT. The whole variable domain, remainder taken from reference TRBV5-1 and TRBJ1-4, is KAGVTQTPRYLIKTRGQQVTLSCSPISGHRSVSWYQQTPGQGLQFLFEYFSETQRNKGNFPGRFSGRQFSNSRSEMNVSTLELGDSALYLCASSLGQGLNEKLFFGSGTQLSVL.

The chain links TRBV5-1 to TRBJ2-5; 7 nucleotides line up with TRBD1. Germline-derived CDR1 and CDR2 are SGHRS and YFSETQ. The CDR3 extends over 14 amino acids. V lost 0 bases and J lost 5; bases outside the gene matches: 4. The CDR3 reads CASSLDRGIETQYF. The DNA of the CDR3 is TGCGCCAGCAGCTTGGACAGGGGTATCGAGACCCAGTACTTC.

A few counts support this clonotype. The chain combines TRBV12-3 or TRBV12-4 with TRBJ2-1, with 7 positions matching TRBD2. The CDR3 extends over 15 amino acids. V shed 2 bases, J shed 4 bases, and the junction held 5 bases outside the gene matches. As DNA, the CDR3 is TGTGCCAGCAGTTTAAGGCTAGCGGAGTACAATGAGCAGTTCTTC. Its translation: CASSLRLAEYNEQFF.

The CDR3 DNA reads TGTGCCAGCAGCAGCCCTAGCGGGAGATGGTTCGGAAAAGAGACCCAGTACTTC. Protein sequence: CASSSPSGRWFGKETQYF. This rearrangement joins TRBV3-1 to TRBJ2-5; 10 bases line up with TRBD2. Per germline, CDR1 LGHDT and CDR2 YNNKEL (reference sequence). The length of the CDR3 is 18 residues. V lost 5 bases, J lost 3 bases, and 15 bases stayed unmatched.

The table lists this clonotype with many counts. This chain links TRBV7-9 with TRBJ2-1; the match to TRBD1 covers 7 bases. The CDR3 has 14 amino acids. Germline values: CDR1 SEHNR, CDR2 FQNEAQ (reference sequence). After removal of 5 bases from V and 2 bases from J, the junction contained 3 bases not matched to a gene. The CDR3 sequence: CASSTGTAYNEQFF. For the CDR3, the DNA is TGTGCCAGCAGCACCGGGACAGCCTACAATGAGCAGTTCTTC.

The genes are TRBV3-1 and TRBJ2-1; D tentatively reads TRBD1 or TRBD2 (5 bases each). CDR1 and CDR2 (germline): LGHDT, YNNKEL (reference sequence). This CDR3 is 16 amino acids long. V was cut by 5 bases and J by 2 bases, with 16 bases left in between. This CDR3 reads CASSSRVGRTYNEQFF. For the CDR3, the DNA is TGTGCCAGCAGCTCCAGGGTGGGGAGAACCTACAATGAGCAGTTCTTC.

The rearrangement links TRBV11-2 to TRBJ2-1, with a possible D match to TRBD2 (5 bases). In germline, CDR1 is SGHAT, CDR2 FQNNGV. The CDR3 sequence is 16 residues long. Trimming took off 0 bases at V and 5 bases at J, with 14 bases between the two ends. CDR3 coding DNA: TGTGCCAGCAGCTTAGAACCGGAGCGGATTAACAATGAGCAGTTCTTC. It yields the protein CASSLEPERINNEQFF. The full variable domain, completed using reference TRBV11-2 and TRBJ2-1, is EAGVAQSPRYKIIEKRQSVAFWCNPISGHATLYWYQQILGQGPKLLIQFQNNGVVDDSQLPKDRFSAERLKGVDSTLKIQPAKLEDSAVYLCASSLEPERINNEQFFGPGTRLTVL.

The genes are TRBV15 and TRBJ2-3; 8 bases are a match to TRBD2. V trimming: 3 bases; J trimming: 2 bases; junction bases outside the gene matches: 4. The CDR3 sequence is 15 residues long. Germline V gene data show CDR1 as LNHNV and CDR2 as YYDKDF (reference sequence). This CDR3 is CATSRSSGFTDTQYF. The CDR3 nucleotides are TGTGCCACCAGCAGGTCTAGCGGGTTCACAGATACGCAGTATTTT. The complete variable domain, with remaining parts taken from reference TRBV15 and TRBJ2-3, reads DAMVIQNPRYQVTQFGKPVTLSCSQTLNHNVMYWYQQKSSQAPKLLFHYYDKDFNNEADTPDNFQSRRPNTSFCFLDIRSPGLGDTAMYLCATSRSSGFTDTQYFGPGTRLTVL.

This clonotype was found many times. The chain has TRBV7-8 and TRBJ1-2; maybe TRBD1 (5 bases). This CDR3 contains 17 residues. The germline V and J ends were trimmed by 4 bases and 2 bases, with 20 bases remaining between them. Per germline, CDR1 SGHVS and CDR2 FQNEAQ. The CDR3 DNA follows: TGTGCCAGCAGCTCCCCACTTCGGGGACGGAAAAACTATGGCTACACCTTC. It is translated as CASSSPLRGRKNYGYTF. Using reference TRBV7-8 and TRBJ1-2 for the parts outside the CDR3, the full variable domain is GAGVSQSPRYKVAKRGQDVALRCDPISGHVSLFWYQQALGQGPEFLTYFQNEAQLDKSGLPSDRFFAERPEGSVSTLKIQRTQQEDSAVYLCASSSPLRGRKNYGYTFGSGTRLTVV.

This clonotype appeared a few times. V and J are TRBV7-3 and TRBJ1-1, with TRBD1 as a possible D gene (5 bases). V was trimmed by 4 bases and J by 2 bases, leaving 11 bases between them. The germline V gene has CDR1 SGHTA and CDR2 FQGTGA. The CDR3 loop spans 14 amino acids. The CDR3 sequence: CASSYTGANTEAFF. The CDR3, as DNA: TGTGCCAGCAGCTATACTGGGGCAAACACTGAAGCTTTCTTT.

CDR3 loop: CASSLRLPPGEQFF. For the CDR3, the DNA is TGTGCCAGCAGCCTGAGACTACCCCCCGGTGAGCAGTTCTTC. V usage is TRBV14 and J usage is TRBJ2-1; D perhaps matches TRBD2 (5 bases). The CDR3 loop spans 14 amino acids. CDR1 is SGHDN and CDR2 is FVKESK in the germline V gene. V shed 4 bases and J shed 9 bases, with 16 bases lying between them. The full variable domain, completed using reference TRBV14 and TRBJ2-1, is EAGVTQFPSHSVIEKGQTVTLRCDPISGHDNLYWYRRVMGKEIKFLLHFVKESKQDESGMPNNRFLAERTGGTYSTLKVQPAELEDSGVYFCASSLRLPPGEQFFGPGTRLTVL.

This clonotype was counted between two and nine times. The J gene is TRBJ2-1, the V gene TRBV11-3; 7 bases fit TRBD1. CDR3 length: 15 residues. The germline V gene encodes CDR1 SGHNT and CDR2 YENEEA. V dropped 1 base and J dropped 3; count of bases not matched to a gene: 3. The CDR3 DNA is TGTGCCAGCAGCTTAGCTACAGGGGACTACAATGAGCAGTTCTTC. Protein sequence: CASSLATGDYNEQFF.

The chain combines TRBV7-2 with TRBJ1-4; 8 bases line up with TRBD1. The trim removed 1 base at V and 5 bases at J, leaving 3 bases unmatched. The CDR3 runs 15 residues. CDR1 and CDR2 (germline): SGHTA, FQGNSA. The CDR3: CASSLGGQGNEKLFF. The CDR3 DNA reads TGTGCCAGCAGCTTAGGTGGACAGGGCAATGAAAAACTGTTTTTT.

The V and J genes are TRBV5-5 and TRBJ1-2, with 7 bases matching TRBD1. The CDR3 is made up of 15 amino acids. The germline gives CDR1 SGHKS, CDR2 YYEKEE (reference sequence). V was clipped by 4 bases and J by 4 bases; unmatched bases: 10. The CDR3 region has the DNA TGTGCCAGCAGCCAAGGGGACAGCCTCTTCTATGGCTACACCTTC. It translates to CASSQGDSLFYGYTF.